This T cell receptor (beta chain) is drawn from a study of blood T cell repertoires in COVID-19 (TCRdb year 2020). About the study as a whole: Collaborator samples came from the United States, Italy and Spain and covered acute and convalescent phases of COVID-19. The material from the prospective study consisted of cDNA or gDNA derived from T cells, B-cell-depleted T cells, or PBMCs. Deeply sampled blood TCRbeta repertoires from subjects exposed to, actively infected with, or recovered from COVID-19 were included in the dataset. The repertoires were released in a freely available public database meant as a resource for research on the immune response to SARS-CoV-2. The samples were drawn from the first 160 participants of the ongoing ImmuneRACE study and from 1,254 subjects provided by 6 global collaborators. A de-identified subject ID, COVID-19 status, age in years and sex were almost always included in the sample metadata. Where available, HLA class I and class II types were taken from metadata supplied by the sample provider and were not determined by assay-based typing. The study at large found these results: The amount of clinical and demographic metadata varied by source and participant and was provided uncurated.

TCRbeta CDR3 regions were amplified from genomic DNA using the immunoSEQ Assay, a bias-controlled multiplex PCR. Per the authors' processing: The number of nucleated cells in each sample was estimated by amplification of reference gene primers within the assay. Sequence reads were collapsed and filtered to measure the absolute abundance of every unique TCRbeta CDR3 rearrangement. For each sample, productive Simpson clonality was calculated as the square root of Simpson's diversity index over productive rearrangements. Not all clones reach the TCRdb copy of this immuneACCESS table, which keeps in-frame sequences only. Checked studies attribute under half of the gap to unresolved V genes and leave the rest unexplained. V and J calls and clone size come straight from that table; D and trimming were deduced from the DNA. Across this sample there are about 400,000 clones, with roughly nine tenths seen only once. The ten top clones hold 1% to 1.5% of the sample.

A word on this clone: This receptor's antigen is unknown. Nothing much larger sits one base from this clone, and base qualities are not available.

Whole blood was collected in K2EDTA tubes by collaborating institutions according to the institutions' own protocols. For TCRbeta analysis, collaborator samples were shipped as frozen whole blood, as isolated PBMCs, or as DNA extracted from either sample type. CDR3 length: 16 amino acids, cysteine to phenylalanine. Just CDR3 DNA is preserved here, 48 bases in frame from base 1. V gives up 0 bases and J gives up 4 bases, and the segment between their germline ends measures 10 bases. The germline V gene specifies MNHEY as CDR1 and SVGAGI as CDR2. The sequence was obtained from a man between 40 and 49 years old with acute or convalescent COVID-19. Specimen: peripheral blood. The chain is assembled from TRBV6-5 and TRBJ2-6; TRBD1 is a weak D gene call, 6 bases matching. The nucleotide sequence reads as follows: TGTGCCAGCAGTTACTCGGGGGCGCCCGGGGCCAACGTCCTGACTTTC. This codes for CASSYSGAPGANVLTF.